The clone carrying this T cell receptor (beta chain) was counted only a few times. The antigen remains unidentified. Using its own MiXCR run on the reads, TCRdb lists one record per CDR3 protein. This table has hundreds of thousands of distinct CDR3 sequences, approximately 32% appearing once. This record belongs to a study of T cell repertoires in cytomegalovirus infection. Study outcomes and limitations: The ex vivo response was dominated by HLA-C-restricted CMV-specific TCR beta clonotypes. Using cumulative public TCR beta family frequency, the authors identified those who carried CMV together with the relevant HLA.

The CDR3 spans 16 residues. With V trimmed by 3 bases and J by 4 bases, 5 bases remained unmatched. Germline lookup yields CDR1 MNHEY and CDR2 SMNVEV (reference sequence). The sequences come from cultured CD8+ T cells from PBMCs, collected from culture after CMV antigen stimulation. The chain employs TRBV27 and TRBJ2-1, with 11 positions matching TRBD2. The TCR was taken from a human donor in good health (CMV status not recorded). Some clones in this sample may be carry-over from other donors' samples. The CDR3 DNA sequence: TGTGCCAGCAGTTTTAACGGACTAGCGGGTTACAATGAGCAGTTCTTC. Translation: CASSFNGLAGYNEQFF.